This TCR beta chain was observed in a study of identical twins (dated by TCRdb to between 2015 and 2016). For the study in its entirety: To test whether fetal clonotypes persist, the study used deep sequencing on TCR alpha and beta repertoires from monozygotic twins, unrelated adults of various ages, and cord blood. Replicate twin experiments were performed at different times using different library preparation protocols to rule out contamination.

Only healthy Caucasian donors were included. The twin cohort comprised three pairs of female monozygotic twins, all aged roughly 18 to 30 years. Positive isolation kits from Invitrogen were used to isolate CD4+ and CD8+ T cell populations. Via the germline V gene, CDR1 is SGHRS and CDR2 YFSETQ. Spanning cysteine to phenylalanine, the CDR3 consists of 16 amino acids. Of all the DNA, just the CDR3 is kept, 48 bases in frame from base 1. At the junction V is shortened by 0 bases and J by 4 bases, with 14 bases in between. The library was obtained by 5' RACE. The sequencing machine was an Illumina HiSeq 2000. A universal primer binding site was introduced by template switching, and a unique molecular identifier was present in the final cDNA, enabling accurate counting of TCR cDNA molecules. First-strand cDNA for TCR alpha and beta chains was synthesized from specific primers in the conserved constant-segment region. Each cDNA library was double barcoded, with a SMART-Mk sample barcode plus Illumina barcodes, to control for contamination. TruSeq adapter sequences along with Illumina sample barcodes were introduced in two successive PCR steps. The Illumina HiSeq platform was used with custom primers to sequence TCR alpha and beta cDNA libraries. The authors' pipeline ran thus. MiGEC was used to process raw reads and extract unique molecular identifiers, and MiXCR was used to find CDR3 positions. For each individual, recombination models were inferred using an EM algorithm with the repgenHMM and IGoR tools. The tcR package in R was used for shared clonotype analysis, with sharing normalized by the product of cloneset sizes. Out-of-frame nonproductive sequences were analyzed to study raw recombination free of thymic and clonal selection effects. TCRdb reprocessing: public reads trimmed at Q25 with fastp, clones called with MiXCR, in-frame beta chains kept. When rows share a CDR3 protein, they turn into one entry using the most common DNA and genes. The V and J calls reflect TCRdb's pipeline rather than the authors' work. This sample gives a few hundred thousand distinct CDR3 sequences in total; over 12% of them show up just once. 0.44% of the sample belongs to the ten largest clones.

Results and caveats for the whole study, not just this receptor: Fewer insertions were carried by abundant cord blood beta clonotypes; a weaker similar trend was observed in young adult naive repertoires, while no such trend was observed in memory repertoires. Because the same donors could not be followed over many years, the conclusions depended on cross-sectional statistical analysis. Out-of-frame TCR alpha sequences shared between twins showed an excess of low generation-probability sequences compared with coincidental sharing between unrelated individuals. Recombination models systematically underestimated out-of-frame TCR alpha sharing in monozygotic twins but agreed with sharing between unrelated individuals. Excess twin sharing in beta out-of-frame sequences was weaker because fewer shared sequences lowered the signal-to-noise ratio. Invariant T cells such as MAIT and iNKT could partly confound zero-insertion analyses, although diverse VJ usage argued against such confounding for most clonotypes.

This clonotype was seen a handful of times. The antigen it binds to is not known. No much larger clone exists at a distance of one base, and base qualities are not known. The data were also submitted as part of a second study, on yellow fever vaccine responses in identical twins. Per that second paper: According to the authors, the vaccine-induced T cell response in identical twins seemed to be partly convergent and partly specific to each individual. Focusing on identical twins, the study followed the T cell clones that responded to the vaccine, and did so with precision.

This TCR was sampled from a woman aged 18 to 35 in good health. The sequencing sample was made of CD4+ T cells sorted from blood. In this chain, TRBV5-1 is recombined with TRBJ2-1, with TRBD2 tentatively as D gene (6 bases match). The DNA sequence follows: TGCGCCAGCAGCTTGGGGGACTCCAGGGCGTACAATGAGCAGTTCTTC. This yields the protein CASSLGDSRAYNEQFF.